Below are 11 T cell receptor beta chains sequenced from a single sample in a study of response to subunit inactivated influenza vaccine. In TCRdb, the RT-PCR reads were re-called with MiXCR into one record per CDR3 protein. This sample has roughly 620,000 distinct CDR3 sequences; roughly 10% occur once, and the top ten carry 9.5% to 11%. The same sample was also used in a study of T cells expressing NK-cell markers. That publication notes: The authors generated TCR beta cDNA through 5'RACE template switching with UMIs.

Sample: PBMCs from blood, taken on the day of vaccination. These receptors all come from a man in his fifties or sixties who received an inactivated influenza vaccine.

This clonotype was detected many times. The chain uses TRBV4-3 and TRBJ2-1; D call uncertain. The germline V and J ends were trimmed by 1 base and 8 bases, with 6 bases remaining between them. This CDR3 is 12 amino acids long. Germline CDR1 LGHNA, CDR2 YSLEER. The CDR3 DNA sequence: TGCGCCAGCAGCCAAGGTATGGATGAGCAGTTCTTC. It is translated as CASSQGMDEQFF.

The chain uses TRBV10-3 and TRBJ2-7, with 11 bases lining up with TRBD2. The CDR3 loop spans 14 amino acids. Germline V CDR1 and CDR2: ENHRY, SYGVKD. The J segment lost 3 bases and the V segment lost 6 bases, leaving 4 bases of the junction unmatched. The CDR3 region has the DNA TGTGCCATCAGGATTAGCGGGGGGGGCTACGAGCAGTACTTC. It encodes CAIRISGGGYEQYF.

CDR3 protein: CASSPQVSGTDTQYF. The CDR3 nucleotides are TGTGCCAGCTCACCACAGGTATCTGGCACAGATACGCAGTATTTT. This sequence joins TRBV18 and TRBJ2-3; D gene uncertain. Per germline, CDR1 KGHSH and CDR2 LQKENI. CDR3 length: 15 amino acids. Trimming shortened V by 1 base and J by 1 base, and 9 bases separated the two germline ends.

This clonotype was seen only a few times. For the CDR3, the DNA is TGTGCCAGCAGCTCCACAGGAGACGGCCGGTACGAGCAGTACTTC. Its protein product is CASSSTGDGRYEQYF. The rearrangement uses TRBV7-9 and TRBJ2-7, with a possible D match to TRBD1 (5 bases). The V gene's germline CDR1 is SEHNR and CDR2 FQNEAQ (reference sequence). The CDR3 is 15 residues long. Trimming left V 4 bases short and J 4 bases short, with 17 bases between.

This clonotype was picked up many times. The V call is TRBV20-1, the J call TRBJ1-3; D gene unclear. Germline V lookup: CDR1 DFQATT, CDR2 SNEGSKA (reference sequence). The CDR3 extends over 12 amino acids. V was cut by 3 bases and J by 5 bases, with 8 bases left in between. CDR3 DNA: TGCAGTGCTAGGAGTGGGAGAAACACCATATATTTT. Protein: CSARSGRNTIYF.

This chain links TRBV4-1 with TRBJ1-5; perhaps TRBD1 as D (6 bases). The CDR3 is 16 amino acids. Trimming pared 0 bases from V and 3 bases from J, leaving 12 bases between. Germline V gene data show CDR1 as MGHRA and CDR2 as YSYEKL. CDR3 in DNA: TGCGCCAGCAGCCAAGAAGGGGGGGTGACCAATCAGCCCCAGCATTTT. The encoded protein is CASSQEGGVTNQPQHF.

This clonotype was seen more than once but under ten times. The CDR3, as DNA: TGTGCCATCAGAGGTCGGGGCACTGAAGCTTTCTTT. Its protein product is CAIRGRGTEAFF. The V gene is TRBV10-3, the J gene TRBJ1-1; D gene unclear. The germline V gene has CDR1 ENHRY and CDR2 SYGVKD. The CDR3 loop spans 12 amino acids. V lost 6 bases and J lost 4, with 9 bases in between.

This clonotype was detected only a few times. The genes are TRBV5-1 and TRBJ2-7, with 7 bases aligning to TRBD1. The CDR3 covers 14 residues. V trimming: 3 bases; J trimming: 3 bases; junction bases outside the gene matches: 6. The germline gives CDR1 SGHRS, CDR2 YFSETQ. CDR3 residues: CASSSNTGDYEQYF. The CDR3 DNA reads as TGCGCCAGCAGCTCTAACACAGGGGACTACGAGCAGTACTTC.

This clonotype appeared a few times. Here the CDR3 reads CASSLLLASGRTSYNEQFF. As DNA, the CDR3 is TGCGCCAGCAGCTTGCTCCTGGCTAGCGGGAGGACTTCCTACAATGAGCAGTTCTTC. The rearrangement joins TRBV5-1 to TRBJ2-1; the match to TRBD2 covers 11 bases. V shed 1 base and J 1 base; nucleotides not matched to a gene: 10. The CDR3 loop spans 19 amino acids. CDR1 and CDR2 (germline): SGHRS, YFSETQ.

In regard to this clonotype: The junction does not match germline at one end; this may be a read error. This sequence joins TRBV12-3 or TRBV12-4 and TRBJ1-2; D may be TRBD1 (6 bases). CDR3 size: 16 residues. CDR3 loop: CVSSPDRRGASYGYTF. DNA for the CDR3: TGTGTCAGCAGTCCCGACAGGAGGGGGGCTAGCTATGGCTACACCTTC.

This chain connects TRBV12-3 or TRBV12-4 to TRBJ2-1; D assignment may be TRBD1 or TRBD2 (5 bases each). This CDR3 region has 15 residues. V was pared by 6 bases and J by 3 bases, with 15 bases between. CDR3 in amino acids: CASRGTAGDYNEQFF. The CDR3 DNA sequence: TGTGCCAGCAGGGGGACGGCGGGTGACTACAATGAGCAGTTCTTC.